These T cell receptor beta chains were read from a single sample in a study of blood T cell repertoires in COVID-19. Profiling relied on immunoSEQ multiplex PCR, and the TCRdb table lists in-frame clones only, not all of them. This sample carries about 98,000 clones, 82% of them seen once, and the ten largest clones take 11%. Source material: peripheral blood. The receptors were sampled from a man aged 65 to 79 with active or convalescent COVID-19. The CDR3 runs from the conserved cysteine through the conserved F or W. D genes are given only for firm matches. Not every row has a clone size; where given, it reads once, few, many or a size class.

TRBV7-9,TRBJ2-7,TRBD2,13,-,TGTGCCAGCAGCTGGGGGACTAACTACGAGCAGTACTTC,CASSWGTNYEQYF
TRBV4-1,TRBJ2-1,-,14,-,TGCGCCAGCAGCCAGTCCGGACTGGTCGGTGAGCAGTTCTTC,CASSQSGLVGEQFF
TRBV5-8,TRBJ2-7,TRBD2,13,-,TGTGCCGGAAAACTAGCGGGGGGCCACGAGCAGTACTTC,CAGKLAGGHEQYF
TRBV7-8,TRBJ2-5,-,13,few,TGTGCCAGCAGCTTAAGCACGGGAGAGACCCAGTACTTC,CASSLSTGETQYF
TRBV6-5,TRBJ1-5,TRBD1,15,once,TGTGCCAGTTCCCTGGGACAGGGAAGAAATCAGCCCCAGCATTTT,CASSLGQGRNQPQHF
TRBV20-1,TRBJ2-1,TRBD2,16,once,TGCAGTGCTAGTCAAGGGTCGGGGGGGGCCAGAGATGAGCAGTTCTTC,CSASQGSGGARDEQFF
TRBV19,TRBJ1-5,TRBD1,17,few,TGTGCCAGTAGTAACCAGGGACAGGGGACGGTAAATCAGCCCCAGCATTTT,CASSNQGQGTVNQPQHF
TRBV2,TRBJ2-2,-,14,-,TGTGCCAGCAGTGAAGCAGGGGTGATCGGGGAGCTGTTTTTT,CASSEAGVIGELFF
TRBV7-2,TRBJ2-3,TRBD2,13,-,TGTGCCAGCAGACGAAGCGGGGTAGATACGCAGTATTTT,CASRRSGVDTQYF
TRBV6-1,TRBJ1-2,-,12,few,TGTGCCAGCAGTGAGGTGGCGGGTGGCTACACCTTC,CASSEVAGGYTF